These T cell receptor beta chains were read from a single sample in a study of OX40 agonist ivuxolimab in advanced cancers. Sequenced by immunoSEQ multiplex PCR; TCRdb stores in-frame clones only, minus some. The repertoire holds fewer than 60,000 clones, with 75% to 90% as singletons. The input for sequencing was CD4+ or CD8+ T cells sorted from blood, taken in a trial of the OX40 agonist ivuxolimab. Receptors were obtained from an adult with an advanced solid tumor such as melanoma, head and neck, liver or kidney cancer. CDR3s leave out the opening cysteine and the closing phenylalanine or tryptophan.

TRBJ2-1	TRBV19	ASSSKSDGSSYNEQF
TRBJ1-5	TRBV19	ASGRTEINQPQH
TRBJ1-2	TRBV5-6	ASSLEARRNYGYT
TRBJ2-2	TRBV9	ASSVGTGAFLTGELF
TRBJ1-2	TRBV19	ASNAFSGPYGYT
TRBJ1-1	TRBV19	ASSTDHRGLTEAF
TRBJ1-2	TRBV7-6	ASSGGGLDYGYT
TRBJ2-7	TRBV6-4	ASSAGLAGQYEQY
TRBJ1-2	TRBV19	ASSGFGVLSYGYT
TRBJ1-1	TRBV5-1	ASSSYRGDTEAF
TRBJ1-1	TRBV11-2	ASSLASEAS
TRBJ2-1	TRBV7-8	ASSSWDGPNEQF
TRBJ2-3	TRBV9	ASSPEGSSGELDTQY
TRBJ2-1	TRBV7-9	ASSLVGPFYGEQF
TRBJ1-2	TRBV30	AWSWGQGNYGYT
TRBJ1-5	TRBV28	ASSLAFGTPNQPQH
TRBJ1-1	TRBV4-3	ASSQDGTTEAF
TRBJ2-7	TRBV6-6	ASSPSRWREQY
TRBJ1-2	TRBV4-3	ASSHGQGSGYGYT
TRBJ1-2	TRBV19	ASSTRDRAGYT
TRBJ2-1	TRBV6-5	ASSFSGGVDDEQF
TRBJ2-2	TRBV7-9	ASSAGLAGATGELF
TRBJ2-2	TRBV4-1	ASSQERADQNTGELF
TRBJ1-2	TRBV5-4	ASSRDRSSYGYT
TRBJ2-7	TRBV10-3	AIGRRNEQY
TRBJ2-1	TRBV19	ASSPDLAGYNEQF
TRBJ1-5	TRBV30	AWASGNSNQPQH
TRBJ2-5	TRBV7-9	ASSDFSFRGRKETQY
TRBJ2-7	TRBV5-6	ASSGGTGGFYEQY
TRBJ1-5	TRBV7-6	ASSSSQGGNQPQH
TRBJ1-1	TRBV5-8	ASSLVWGNTEAF
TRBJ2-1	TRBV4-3	ASSQDRTSLTYNEQF
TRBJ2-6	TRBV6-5	ASSYSISPGANVLT
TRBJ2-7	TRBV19	ASSIAAGVEFEQY
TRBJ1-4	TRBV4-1	ASSPGEEAREKLF
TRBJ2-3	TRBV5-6	ASSPLGQGGADTQY
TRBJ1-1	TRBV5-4	ASSLAGAKNTEAF
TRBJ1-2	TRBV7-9	ASSLDRGVYGYT
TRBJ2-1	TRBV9	ASSPAGRARSGGQF
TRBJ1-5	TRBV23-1	ASGSGPPQH
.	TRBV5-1	ASSLYSGGTYEQY
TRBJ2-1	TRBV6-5	ASSYGRGPGNEQF
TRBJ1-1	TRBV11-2	ASSLDAGGVTEAF
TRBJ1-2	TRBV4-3	ASSQYRLGAPDLSYGYT
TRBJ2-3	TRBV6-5	ASSYSGRSTDTQY
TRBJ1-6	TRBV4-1	ASSPLPTGVDSYNSPLH
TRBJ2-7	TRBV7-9	ASSLMSLARREQY
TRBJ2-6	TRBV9	ASSDPGQGISGANVLT
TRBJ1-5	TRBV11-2	ASSLENQPQH
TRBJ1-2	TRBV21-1	ASSRQGAPGYT